Below, 5 T cell receptor beta chains from the same sample are listed, as sequenced in a study of blood T cell repertoires in COVID-19. Measured with immunoSEQ multiplex PCR; TCRdb has only the in-frame clones, and not every one. The sample carries approximately 190,000 clones, 82% recorded once. The sequenced material came from PBMCs or T cells enriched from blood (not recorded which). All receptors derive from a woman aged 55-70 years with acute COVID-19.

V is TRBV4-3 and J is TRBJ2-3; the match to TRBD1 covers 8 bases. Germline CDR1 and CDR2: LGHNA and YSLEER. V lost 3 bases and J lost 4; bases outside the gene matches: 6. The CDR3 runs to 15 residues. In nucleotides, the CDR3 is TGCGCCAGCAGCCAGGCATGGACAGGGTCAGATACGCAGTATTTT. This sequence encodes CASSQAWTGSDTQYF.

This chain uses TRBV4-3 with TRBJ2-3; TRBD1 matches at 12 bases. CDR3 size: 18 residues. CDR1 is LGHNA, CDR2 YSLEER, per germline. Trimming removed 1 base from V and 6 bases from J; junction bases left unmatched: 11. CDR3 protein: CASSQVGAGTGGVDTQYF. In DNA form, the CDR3 reads TGCGCCAGCAGCCAAGTAGGGGCTGGGACAGGGGGCGTGGATACGCAGTATTTT.

The chain is built from TRBV30 and TRBJ2-5, with a tentative D call TRBD2 (6 bases). Germline-derived CDR1 and CDR2 are GTSNPN and SVGIG (reference sequence). The CDR3 sequence is 12 residues long. V dropped 8 bases and J dropped 5 bases, with 15 bases sitting between them. In DNA form, the CDR3 reads TGTGCCGGGGGACTGTCAGGGGAGACCCAGTACTTC. Translated, it gives CAGGLSGETQYF.

This clone was seen once. This chain links TRBV7-9 with TRBJ2-1, with D maybe TRBD2 (6 bases). The V end was cut by 5 bases, the J end by 5 bases, with 19 bases between. The CDR3 is 16 residues long. Germline V gives CDR1 SEHNR, CDR2 FQNEAQ (reference sequence). Written as DNA, the CDR3 is TGTGCCAGCAGCCCCCCGACTAGTTCCCCCCACAATGAGCAGTTCTTC. This codes for CASSPPTSSPHNEQFF.

This clone appeared a single time. This chain links TRBV6-5 with TRBJ2-1, with TRBD2 matching over 10 bases. Looked up from germline, CDR1 is MNHEY and CDR2 is SVGAGI. V was pared by 3 bases and J by 2 bases, with 1 base of the junction left unmatched. This CDR3 has 15 residues. The CDR3 DNA reads as TGTGCCAGCAGTTATACTAGCGGGACCTACAATGAGCAGTTCTTC. This translates into CASSYTSGTYNEQFF.